This T cell receptor beta chain was sequenced for a study of blood T cell repertoires in COVID-19. Sequencing used immunoSEQ multiplex PCR; TCRdb keeps in-frame clones, though not all of them. The sample lists under 60,000 clones, 80% to 85% occurring once. V dropped 1 base and J dropped 6; count of bases not matched to a gene: 4. The CDR3 totals 15 residues. Per the germline V gene, CDR1 is SGHKS and CDR2 is YYEKEE (reference sequence). The J gene is TRBJ2-1, the V gene TRBV5-5; 10 bases match TRBD2. The source of this sequence is a young man with COVID-19, enrolled during active disease. Sequencing was done on a sample of peripheral blood. The CDR3 loop is CASSLIAGGLNEQFF. CDR3 DNA sequence: TGTGCCAGCAGCTTGATAGCGGGAGGACTCAATGAGCAGTTCTTC. Variable domain in full (rest from reference TRBV5-5 and TRBJ2-1): DAGVTQSPTHLIKTRGQQVTLRCSPISGHKSVSWYQQVLGQGPQFIFQYYEKEERGRGNFPDRFSARQFPNYSSELNVNALLLGDSALYLCASSLIAGGLNEQFFGPGTRLTVL.